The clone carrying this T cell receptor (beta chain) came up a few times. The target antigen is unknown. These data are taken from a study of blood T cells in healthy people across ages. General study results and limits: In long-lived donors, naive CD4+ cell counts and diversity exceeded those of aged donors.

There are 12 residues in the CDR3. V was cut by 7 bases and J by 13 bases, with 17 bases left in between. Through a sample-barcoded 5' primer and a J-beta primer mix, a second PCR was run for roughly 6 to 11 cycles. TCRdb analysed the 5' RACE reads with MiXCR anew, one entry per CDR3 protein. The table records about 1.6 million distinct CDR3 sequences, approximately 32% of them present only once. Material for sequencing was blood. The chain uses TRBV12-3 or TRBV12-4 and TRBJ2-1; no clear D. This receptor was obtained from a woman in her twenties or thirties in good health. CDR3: CASTADPGPQFF. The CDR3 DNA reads TGTGCCAGCACCGCGGACCCGGGTCCTCAGTTCTTC.